The clone carrying this T cell receptor beta chain appeared a few times. The CDR3 sequence is 15 residues long. Germline V lookup: CDR1 SEHNR, CDR2 FQNEAQ (reference sequence). V gave up 5 bases and J gave up 0 bases, with 13 bases separating them. TCRdb reanalysed the RT-PCR reads using MiXCR and keeps one entry per CDR3 protein. The sample consists of some 150,000 distinct CDR3 sequences, approximately 12% of them appearing once. This entry belongs to a study of response to subunit inactivated influenza vaccine. This same sample was also taken into another study, of T cells expressing NK-cell markers. This second study says: 5'RACE template switching built TCR beta cDNA with unique molecular identifiers.

The sample here was CD8+ T cells sorted from PBMCs, taken 11 to 12 days after vaccination. This chain joins TRBV7-9 and TRBJ1-1, with D unclear. The TCR originated in a man between 50 and 59 years old who received an inactivated influenza vaccine. CDR3: CASSPSQAMNTEAFF. The DNA of the CDR3 is TGTGCCAGCAGCCCGAGTCAGGCCATGAACACTGAAGCTTTCTTT.